This entry features one TCR beta chain sequence. Its specificity is unknown. The V gene lost 2 bases and the J gene lost 7 bases, with 6 bases spanning the gap. The CDR3 contains 13 residues. The data were taken from a study of blood T cells in healthy people across ages. Study-level points and caveats: Correlation between TCR beta diversity and naive T cell percentage was strong. Long-lived donors had more naive CD4+ cells and higher diversity than aged donors.

A second PCR, run for about 7 to 11 cycles, used a sample-barcoded 5' primer plus a J-beta primer mix. A single record per CDR3 protein comes from TCRdb applying MiXCR to the 5' RACE reads. This repertoire shows fewer than 900,000 distinct CDR3 sequences, 35% to 40% found once; its top ten account for roughly 13%. Sequencing was done on a sample of blood. This chain joins TRBV12-3 or TRBV12-4 and TRBJ1-6; no reliable D call. The receptor was isolated from a young man in good health. The CDR3 sequence: CASSLKGNSPLHF. As DNA, the CDR3 is TGTGCCAGCAGTTTAAAGGGAAATTCACCCCTCCACTTT.